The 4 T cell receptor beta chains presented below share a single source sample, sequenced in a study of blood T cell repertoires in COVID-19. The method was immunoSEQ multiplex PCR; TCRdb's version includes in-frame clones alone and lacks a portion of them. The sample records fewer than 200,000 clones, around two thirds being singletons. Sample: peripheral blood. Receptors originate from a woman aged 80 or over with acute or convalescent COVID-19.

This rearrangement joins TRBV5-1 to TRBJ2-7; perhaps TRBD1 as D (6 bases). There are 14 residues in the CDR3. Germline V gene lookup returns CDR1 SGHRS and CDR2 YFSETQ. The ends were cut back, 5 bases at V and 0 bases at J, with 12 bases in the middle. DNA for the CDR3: TGCGCCAGCAGACAGGGTGCCCTCTCCTACGAGCAGTACTTC. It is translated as CASRQGALSYEQYF.

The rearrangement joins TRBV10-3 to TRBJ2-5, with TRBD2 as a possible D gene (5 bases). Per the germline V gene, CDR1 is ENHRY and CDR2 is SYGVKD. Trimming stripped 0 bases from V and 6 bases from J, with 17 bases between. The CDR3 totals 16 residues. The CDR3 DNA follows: TGTGCCATCAGTGAGTCGAGTATGGGGAGCAGCCAGACCCAGTACTTC. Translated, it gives CAISESSMGSSQTQYF.

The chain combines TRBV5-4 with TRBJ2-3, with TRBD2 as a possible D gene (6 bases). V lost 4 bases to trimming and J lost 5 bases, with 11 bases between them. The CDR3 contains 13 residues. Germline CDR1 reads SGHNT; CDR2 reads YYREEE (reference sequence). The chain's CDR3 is CASSAGRQDTQYF. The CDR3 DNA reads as TGTGCCAGCAGCGCGGGACGACAAGATACGCAGTATTTT.

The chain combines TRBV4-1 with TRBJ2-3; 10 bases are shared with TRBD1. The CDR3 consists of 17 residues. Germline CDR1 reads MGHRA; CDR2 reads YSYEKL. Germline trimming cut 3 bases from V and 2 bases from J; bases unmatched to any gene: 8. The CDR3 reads CASSQVKDRGFTDTQYF. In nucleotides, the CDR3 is TGCGCCAGCAGCCAGGTGAAGGACAGGGGGTTCACAGATACGCAGTATTTT.